This TCR beta chain was captured in a study of cytomegalovirus exposure and HLA in healthy donors. Study-wide results and caveats: There were about 160 TCR beta chains listed as cytomegalovirus-associated. Reportedly, diagnosis of cytomegalovirus status by the classifier showed high specificity and sensitivity. Most TCR sequences were rare, but some public TCRs occurred in many donors.

This clone was seen a handful of times. Its target is unknown. V lost 1 base to trimming and J lost 7 bases, with 14 bases between them. Germline V gene lookup returns CDR1 SGHDT and CDR2 YYEEEE. The CDR3 contains 15 residues. PCR involved 60 Vbeta and 13 Jbeta primers. Data came from immunoSEQ multiplex PCR; TCRdb stores just in-frame clones and leaves some out. The sample includes 130,000 or so clones, roughly 82% of them seen just once. The sample consisted of PBMCs. The origin of this receptor is a woman in her thirties or forties in good health and CMV-seropositive. The genes are TRBV5-6 and TRBJ2-2, with a weak D call TRBD1 (5 bases). The CDR3 is CASSLYQGWGGELFF. CDR3 coding DNA: TGTGCCAGCAGCTTGTACCAGGGCTGGGGCGGGGAGCTGTTTTTT. Using reference TRBV5-6 and TRBJ2-2 for the parts outside the CDR3, the full variable domain is DAGVTQSPTHLIKTRGQQVTLRCSPKSGHDTVSWYQQALGQGPQFIFQYYEEEERQRGNFPDRFSGHQFPNYSSELNVNALLLGDSALYLCASSLYQGWGGELFFGEGSRLTVL.